Included here is one T cell receptor beta chain sequence, with context. Authors' methods: How many nucleated cells were present was estimated from reference gene primer amplification. The table came from immunoSEQ multiplex PCR; TCRdb's copy has only in-frame clones and leaves some out. V, J and clone size are taken as reported in that table, and D and trimming were inferred from the DNA itself. The sample consists of roughly 190,000 clones, around nine tenths of them appearing once. The data originate from a study of blood T cell repertoires in COVID-19. Study-wide context: Whether acute or convalescent, the COVID-19 samples came from the United States, Italy and Spain. Nucleic acid was either cDNA or gDNA, and it came from T cells, B-cell-depleted T cells, or PBMCs.

V gave up 0 bases and J gave up 2 bases, with 11 bases separating them. This CDR3 has 17 amino acids. CDR1 is LNHNV and CDR2 is YYDKDF in the germline V gene (reference sequence). The genes are TRBV15 and TRBJ1-6, with D possibly being TRBD1 (5 bases). The clonotype was recovered from a man in his 60s with active or convalescent COVID-19. Sequencing was carried out using peripheral blood. The CDR3 DNA reads TGTGCCACCAGCAGAGATCTGGGGGGGACCTATAATTCACCCCTCCACTTT. It encodes CATSRDLGGTYNSPLHF.